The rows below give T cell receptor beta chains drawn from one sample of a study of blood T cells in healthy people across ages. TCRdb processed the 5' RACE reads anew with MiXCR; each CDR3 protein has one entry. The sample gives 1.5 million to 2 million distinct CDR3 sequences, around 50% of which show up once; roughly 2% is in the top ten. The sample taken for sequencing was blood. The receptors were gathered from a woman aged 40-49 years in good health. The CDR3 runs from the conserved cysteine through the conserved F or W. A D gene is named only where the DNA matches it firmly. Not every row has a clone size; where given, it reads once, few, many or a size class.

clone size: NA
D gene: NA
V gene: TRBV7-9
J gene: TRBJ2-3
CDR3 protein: CASSLAREIDTQYF
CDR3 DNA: TGTGCCAGCAGCTTAGCCAGGGAGATAGATACGCAGTATTTT

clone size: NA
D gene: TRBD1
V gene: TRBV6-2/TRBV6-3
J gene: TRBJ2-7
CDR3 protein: CASINPGTANYEQYF
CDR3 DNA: TGTGCCAGCATAAACCCCGGGACAGCGAACTACGAGCAGTACTTC

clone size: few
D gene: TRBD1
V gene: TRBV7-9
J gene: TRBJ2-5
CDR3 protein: CASSLPGTVETQYF
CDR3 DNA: TGTGCCAGCAGCTTACCCGGGACAGTAGAGACCCAGTACTTC

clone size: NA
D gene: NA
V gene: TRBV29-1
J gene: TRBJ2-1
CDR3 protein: CSVVTGKGEQFF
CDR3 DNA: TGCAGCGTCGTCACCGGGAAGGGTGAGCAGTTCTTC

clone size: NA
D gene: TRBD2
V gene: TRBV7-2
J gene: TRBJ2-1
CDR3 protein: CASFKRGGGALDEQFF
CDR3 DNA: TGTGCCAGCTTCAAGAGGGGCGGGGGGGCCCTGGATGAGCAGTTCTTC

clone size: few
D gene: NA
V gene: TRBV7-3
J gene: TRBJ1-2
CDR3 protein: CASSSREGYGYTF
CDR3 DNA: TGTGCCAGCAGCTCAAGAGAGGGATATGGCTACACCTTC

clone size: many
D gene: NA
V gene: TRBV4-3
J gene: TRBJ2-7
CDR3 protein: CASSQLGRGGYEQYF
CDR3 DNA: TGCGCCAGCAGCCAATTGGGCAGGGGAGGCTACGAGCAGTACTTC

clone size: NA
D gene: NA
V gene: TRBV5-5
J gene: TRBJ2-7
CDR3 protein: CANSPGPYEQYF
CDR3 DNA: TGTGCCAACAGCCCCGGCCCCTACGAGCAGTACTTC

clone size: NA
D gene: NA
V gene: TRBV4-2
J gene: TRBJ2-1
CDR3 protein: CASSQDVLAGNEQFF
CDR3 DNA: TGTGCCAGCAGCCAAGATGTACTAGCTGGGAATGAGCAGTTCTTC

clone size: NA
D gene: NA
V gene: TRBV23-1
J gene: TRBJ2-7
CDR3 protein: CASSQKVPPDGIIYEQYF
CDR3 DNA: TGCGCCAGCAGTCAAAAGGTCCCCCCGGACGGAATAATCTACGAGCAGTACTTC

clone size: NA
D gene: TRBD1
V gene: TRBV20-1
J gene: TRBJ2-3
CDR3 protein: CSAGDVRGFPLGTDTQYF
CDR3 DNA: TGCAGTGCTGGGGATGTCAGGGGGTTTCCCCTTGGCACAGATACGCAGTATTTT

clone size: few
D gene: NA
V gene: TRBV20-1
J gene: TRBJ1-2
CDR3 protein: CSARDRTGTLYGYTF
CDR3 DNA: TGCAGTGCTAGAGATCGAACAGGAACCTTGTATGGCTACACCTTC

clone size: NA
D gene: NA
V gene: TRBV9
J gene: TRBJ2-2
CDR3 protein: CASSHNAGELFF
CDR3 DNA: TGTGCCAGCAGCCATAACGCCGGGGAGCTGTTTTTT

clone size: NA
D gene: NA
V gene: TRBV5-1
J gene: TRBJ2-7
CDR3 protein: CASSGTGVGREQYF
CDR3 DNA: TGCGCCAGCAGCGGAACGGGGGTGGGGCGCGAGCAGTACTTC

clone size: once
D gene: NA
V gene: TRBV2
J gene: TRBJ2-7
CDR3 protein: CASCRVSYEQYF
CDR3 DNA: TGTGCCAGCTGTCGCGTCTCCTACGAGCAGTACTTC

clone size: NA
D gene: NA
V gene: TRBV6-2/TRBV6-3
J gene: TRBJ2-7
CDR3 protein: CASSAPGLKYEQYF
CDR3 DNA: TGTGCCAGCAGTGCGCCGGGACTTAAATACGAGCAGTACTTC

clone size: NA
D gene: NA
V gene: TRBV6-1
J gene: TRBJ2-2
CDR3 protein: CASSLLGVGSLTGELFF
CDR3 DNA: TGTGCCAGCAGTCTTCTGGGAGTCGGCAGTCTCACCGGGGAGCTGTTTTTT

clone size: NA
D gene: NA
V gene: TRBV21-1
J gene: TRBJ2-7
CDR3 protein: CASRKKGREKYEQYF
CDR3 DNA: TGTGCCAGCAGGAAAAAGGGCAGGGAGAAGTACGAGCAGTACTTC

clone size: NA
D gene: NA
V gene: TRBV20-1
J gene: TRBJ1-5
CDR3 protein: CSATGTTYSNQPQHF
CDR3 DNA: TGCAGTGCTACCGGGACAACTTATAGCAATCAGCCCCAGCATTTT

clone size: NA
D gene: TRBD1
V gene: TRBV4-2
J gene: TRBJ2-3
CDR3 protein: CASSQDQSGQGYADTQYF
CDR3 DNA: TGTGCCAGCAGCCAAGATCAGTCGGGACAGGGGTACGCCGATACGCAGTATTTT

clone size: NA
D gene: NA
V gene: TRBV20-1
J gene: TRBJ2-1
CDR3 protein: CSALRTGHNEQFF
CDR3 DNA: TGCAGTGCTCTCCGGACGGGGCACAATGAGCAGTTCTTC

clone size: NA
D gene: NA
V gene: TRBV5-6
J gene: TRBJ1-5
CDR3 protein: CTSSFNRDQPQHF
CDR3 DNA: TGTACCAGCAGCTTTAATCGTGATCAGCCCCAGCATTTT

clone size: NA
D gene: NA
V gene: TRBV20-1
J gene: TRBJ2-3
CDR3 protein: CSARDSSRGHTWDTQYF
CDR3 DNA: TGCAGTGCTAGAGATTCGTCGCGGGGGCACACCTGGGATACGCAGTATTTT